One and the same sample provided the 21 T cell receptor beta chains below, sequenced in a study of blood T cell repertoires in COVID-19. Measured with immunoSEQ multiplex PCR; TCRdb has only the in-frame clones, and not every one. This table has some 450,000 clones, approximately 90% appearing once. What was sequenced was peripheral blood. These receptor sequences come from a man younger than 35 with COVID-19, enrolled during active disease.

DNA of the CDR3: TGTGCCAGCAGCCCGGGACTAGCGAACTCCTACAATGAGCAGTTCTTC. It translates to CASSPGLANSYNEQFF. The V and J genes are TRBV7-9 and TRBJ2-1; 10 nucleotides match TRBD2. There are 16 residues in the CDR3. The V gene's germline CDR1 is SEHNR and CDR2 FQNEAQ (reference sequence). Trimming cost V 5 bases and J 0 bases; bases outside gene matches: 4.

Notes on this clone: Other DNA sequences of this sample code for an identical CDR3. The chain has TRBV2 and TRBJ2-2; tentatively, D is TRBD1 (6 bases). CDR1 SNHLY and CDR2 FYNNEI come from the germline V gene. The ends were cut back, 3 bases at V and 0 bases at J, with 8 bases in the middle. The CDR3 sequence is 15 residues long. CDR3 sequence (DNA): TGTGCCAGCAGTGAGGGACATCCGAACACCGGGGAGCTGTTTTTT. Its translation is CASSEGHPNTGELFF.

The chain uses TRBV13 and TRBJ1-2; no clear D. Trimming took off 6 bases at V and 5 bases at J, with 7 bases between the two ends. CDR1 PRHDT and CDR2 FYEKMQ come from the germline V gene (reference sequence). The CDR3 runs 11 residues. The CDR3 protein is CASRIGYGYTF. The CDR3 nucleotides read TGTGCCAGCAGGATCGGGTATGGCTACACCTTC.

V usage is TRBV11-2 and J usage is TRBJ1-1; D possibly corresponds to TRBD1 (5 bases). This CDR3 has 14 residues. Trimming removed 5 bases from V and 7 bases from J, with 17 bases in between. Germline values: CDR1 SGHAT, CDR2 FQNNGV. The CDR3 coding sequence is TGTGCCAGCAGCCCACCGGGGACGGGAGGTGAAGCTTTCTTT. Its protein is CASSPPGTGGEAFF.

CDR3 bases: TGTGCCAGCAGCTTAGTGTCGGGGGAAGGAAACACCATATATTTT. This codes for CASSLVSGEGNTIYF. This rearrangement joins TRBV7-2 to TRBJ1-3, with a weak D call TRBD1 (5 bases). Between the trimmed V and J ends, which lost 1 base and 4 bases, there was a span of 11 bases. Germline V gene data show CDR1 as SGHTA and CDR2 as FQGNSA. The CDR3 runs 15 residues.

This clone came up once. This sequence joins TRBV7-9 and TRBJ1-1; 8 nucleotides agree with TRBD1. Germline CDR1 and CDR2: SEHNR and FQNEAQ (reference sequence). The trim removed 3 bases at V and 5 bases at J, leaving 14 bases unmatched. The CDR3 contains 17 residues. CDR3 residues: CASSFPTLRQGRTEAFF. CDR3 bases: TGTGCCAGCAGCTTCCCCACCCTCCGACAGGGGCGGACTGAAGCTTTCTTT.

This chain links TRBV7-9 with TRBJ1-2; 7 nucleotides agree with TRBD1. Germline V lookup: CDR1 SEHNR, CDR2 FQNEAQ (reference sequence). This CDR3 spans 15 amino acids. The ends lost 5 bases at V and 3 bases at J; junction bases unmatched: 9. CDR3 nucleotide sequence: TGTGCCAGCAGCCCGGCAGGGGGTGCGTACTATGGCTACACCTTC. Protein: CASSPAGGAYYGYTF.

V gene TRBV27 combines with J gene TRBJ2-1, with 7 bases identical to TRBD2. The CDR3 extends over 15 amino acids. From germline, CDR1 is MNHEY and CDR2 SMNVEV (reference sequence). V trimming: 1 base; J trimming: 6 bases; junction bases outside the gene matches: 6. The CDR3: CASSLYSGGPNEQFF. The CDR3 DNA reads as TGTGCCAGCAGTTTATACTCGGGGGGACCCAATGAGCAGTTCTTC.

The V gene is TRBV15, the J gene TRBJ2-2; TRBD2 matches at 10 bases. Trimming removed 8 bases from V and 5 bases from J; junction bases left unmatched: 8. The CDR3 runs 15 residues. Germline loops: CDR1 LNHNV, CDR2 YYDKDF (reference sequence). The CDR3 nucleotides read TGTGCCACCGGGGAGCGGGGGGGCCGGACCGGGGAGCTGTTTTTT. It yields the protein CATGERGGRTGELFF.

This rearrangement joins TRBV19 to TRBJ1-5, with D possibly TRBD1 on 6 matching bases. V was cut by 0 bases and J by 3 bases, with 9 bases left in between. The CDR3 spans 15 residues. Germline V gene data show CDR1 as LNHDA and CDR2 as SQIVND (reference sequence). CDR3 sequence reads: CASSIDSGANQPQHF. The CDR3 DNA is TGTGCCAGTAGTATAGATTCAGGGGCCAATCAGCCCCAGCATTTT.

The rearrangement joins TRBV6-5 to TRBJ2-2, with D possibly being TRBD2 (6 bases). Trimming stripped 2 bases from V and 1 base from J, with 11 bases between. The CDR3 length is 16 residues. The germline V gene encodes CDR1 MNHEY and CDR2 SVGAGI. The CDR3 nucleotides read TGTGCCAGCAGTTACAGTTTTAGCGGGAACACCGGGGAGCTGTTTTTT. Amino acid sequence: CASSYSFSGNTGELFF.

CDR3 region: CATSDPSNRRDTQYF. As DNA, the CDR3 is TGTGCCACCAGTGATCCTTCCAATCGTAGAGATACGCAGTATTTT. The V call is TRBV24-1, the J call TRBJ2-3; D gene ambiguous. Germline CDR1 is KGHDR and CDR2 is SFDVKD. This CDR3 is 15 amino acids long. The V gene lost 3 bases and the J gene lost 5 bases, with 14 bases spanning the gap.

The chain is built from TRBV28 and TRBJ2-3, with D possibly matching TRBD2 (5 bases). The V gene lost 2 bases and the J gene lost 7 bases, with 10 bases spanning the gap. The germline V gene encodes CDR1 MDHEN and CDR2 SYDVKM. CDR3 length: 13 residues. CDR3 sequence reads: CASSLAGRNTQYF. CDR3 bases: TGTGCCAGCAGTTTAGCGGGCCGGAATACGCAGTATTTT.

The chain combines TRBV27 with TRBJ2-5, with D unclear. In germline, CDR1 is MNHEY, CDR2 SMNVEV (reference sequence). This CDR3 is built from 14 residues. V dropped 5 bases and J dropped 4 bases, with 14 bases sitting between them. In nucleotides, the CDR3 is TGTGCCAGCAGTATCCTGGGTCCGGGAGAGACCCAGTACTTC. The encoded protein is CASSILGPGETQYF.

The chain links TRBV4-1 to TRBJ2-7; D is uncertain. Germline CDR1 and CDR2: MGHRA and YSYEKL. The V end was cut by 0 bases, the J end by 1 base, with 7 bases between. The CDR3 contains 14 residues. The CDR3 nucleotides are TGCGCCAGCAGCCAAGATTCGGTGTCCTACGAGCAGTACTTC. It codes for CASSQDSVSYEQYF.

Only one count was recorded for this clone. The chain combines TRBV10-2 with TRBJ2-7, with TRBD2 matching 12 bases. Trimming took 8 bases from V and 1 from J; bases not matched to a gene: 12. Germline CDR1 reads WSHSY; CDR2 reads SAAADI. This CDR3 comprises 17 residues. The CDR3 sequence: CASQVRTSGRPSYEQYF. The CDR3 region has the DNA TGCGCCAGCCAGGTAAGAACTAGCGGGAGGCCATCCTACGAGCAGTACTTC.

DNA for the CDR3: TGTGCCAGCAGTCCGGCCCGGACTAGCGGAGTGGGATTGTACGAGCAGTACTTC. Protein product: CASSPARTSGVGLYEQYF. This chain uses TRBV3-1 (or the pseudogene TRBV3-2) with TRBJ2-7, with 10 bases that match TRBD2. Trimming at V came to 6 bases and at J to 4 bases, leaving 18 bases not matched to a gene. This CDR3 has 18 amino acids. CDR1 and CDR2 (germline): LGHDT, YNNKEL (reference sequence).

The J gene is TRBJ1-2, the V gene TRBV10-3, with a possible D match to TRBD1 (6 bases). The CDR3 has 13 residues. Germline CDR1 ENHRY, CDR2 SYGVKD. V lost 8 bases and J lost 8, with 18 bases in between. The CDR3 sequence: CAIQPTGSGGYTF. As DNA, the CDR3 is TGTGCCATCCAACCAACAGGGTCCGGGGGCTACACCTTC.

The V and J genes are TRBV7-9 and TRBJ1-2; 10 bases agree with TRBD1. Germline CDR1 is SEHNR and CDR2 is FQNEAQ (reference sequence). This CDR3 is built from 15 residues. The V and J ends lost 2 bases and 8 bases, in that order; junction bases with no gene match: 8. CDR3 region: CASSLLDRGLRGYTF. The CDR3 region has the DNA TGTGCCAGCAGCTTACTAGACAGGGGGCTTCGCGGCTACACCTTC.

The rearrangement joins TRBV30 to TRBJ2-7, with D possibly TRBD1 on 6 matching bases. The CDR3 consists of 11 residues. V lost 2 bases and J lost 7, with 9 bases in between. Germline V gene data show CDR1 as GTSNPN and CDR2 as SVGIG (reference sequence). CDR3 sequence (DNA): TGTGCCTGGAGTACAGGGTGGGAGCAGTACTTC. Translation: CAWSTGWEQYF.

The gene calls are TRBV7-9 and TRBJ1-6, with TRBD1 as a possible D gene (6 bases). CDR3 length equals 14 residues. V was pared by 6 bases and J by 7 bases, with 13 bases between. Germline V CDR1 and CDR2: SEHNR, FQNEAQ (reference sequence). The CDR3 DNA is TGTGCCAGCAGGCAGGGGAAGGGGAATTCACCCCTCCACTTT. Protein sequence: CASRQGKGNSPLHF.